This T cell receptor beta chain is from a study of T cells in Graves' hyperthyroidism and ophthalmopathy. The investigators amplified TCR beta CDR3 regions from RNA transcripts. HTBI primers drove first-round RT-PCR of the TCR CDR3. MiXCR, applied by TCRdb to the multiplex PCR reads, yields one record per CDR3 protein. Of nearly 600,000 distinct CDR3 sequences listed, approximately 15% are singletons. CDR1 MNHEY and CDR2 SVGEGT come from the germline V gene. V shed 0 bases, J shed 12 bases, and the junction held 10 bases outside the gene matches. This CDR3 has 17 residues. Duration under 3 months, a NOSPECS grade of at least 4, and a Clinical Activity Score of at least 3 characterized the ophthalmopathy patients. Uncontrolled infection, other autoimmune disease, pregnancy or lactation excluded patients. Diagnoses rested on clinical symptoms, serum thyroxine and TRAb, thyroid ultrasound and orbital computed tomography.

The TCR comes from a woman aged 18-30 years with Graves' ophthalmopathy. Specimen: blood. This chain connects TRBV6-2 or TRBV6-3 to TRBJ2-1; the match to TRBD2 covers 14 bases. The CDR3 DNA reads TGTGCCAGCAGTTACTCGGGACTAGCGGGAGAGGAGGTTGGGCAGTTCTTC. Translating gives CASSYSGLAGEEVGQFF.